Below, one TCR beta chain is given with its context. This entry comes from a study of blood T cell repertoires in COVID-19. Study-wide context: Samples taken during acute and convalescent COVID-19 were collected in the United States, Italy and Spain. PBMCs, B-cell-depleted T cells, or T cells were the source of the cDNA or gDNA that made up the material.

Data came from immunoSEQ multiplex PCR; TCRdb stores just in-frame clones and leaves some out. The table shows about 70,000 clones, with 86% occurring only once. Trimming took off 10 bases at V and 5 bases at J, with 11 bases between the two ends. This CDR3 spans 11 amino acids. CDR1 MNHEY and CDR2 SVGAGI come from the germline V gene. This chain uses TRBV6-5 with TRBJ1-2, with D hard to call. Source material: peripheral blood. The TCR sequence derives from a woman aged 60-70 years with acute or convalescent COVID-19. In DNA form, the CDR3 reads TGTGCCACCAAAACAGCTTATGGCTACACCTTC. This encodes CATKTAYGYTF.